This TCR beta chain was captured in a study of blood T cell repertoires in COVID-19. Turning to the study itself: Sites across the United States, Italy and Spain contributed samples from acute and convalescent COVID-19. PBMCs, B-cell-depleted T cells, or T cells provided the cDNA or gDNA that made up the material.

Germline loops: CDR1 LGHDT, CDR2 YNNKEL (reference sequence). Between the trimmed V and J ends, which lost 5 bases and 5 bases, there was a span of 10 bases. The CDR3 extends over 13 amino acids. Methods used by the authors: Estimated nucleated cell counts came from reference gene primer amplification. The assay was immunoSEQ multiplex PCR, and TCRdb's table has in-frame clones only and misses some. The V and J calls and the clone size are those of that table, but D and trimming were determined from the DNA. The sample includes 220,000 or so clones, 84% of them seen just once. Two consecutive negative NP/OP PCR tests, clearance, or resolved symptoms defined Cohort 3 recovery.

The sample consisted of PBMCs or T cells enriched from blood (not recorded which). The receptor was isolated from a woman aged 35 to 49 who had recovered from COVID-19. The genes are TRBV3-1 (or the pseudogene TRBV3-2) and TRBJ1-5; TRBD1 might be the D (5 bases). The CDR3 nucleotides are TGTGCCAGCAGCACCGACAGAGATCAGCCCCAGCATTTT. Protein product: CASSTDRDQPQHF.